Listed below are T cell receptor beta chains from one sample, sequenced in a study of cytomegalovirus exposure and HLA in healthy donors. Produced via immunoSEQ multiplex PCR; TCRdb's table is partial and in-frame only. The repertoire holds about 71,000 clones, with 94% as singletons. The sequenced sample was PBMCs. The receptors here all came from a woman aged 18-35 years in good health and CMV-seronegative. The CDR3 runs from the conserved cysteine through the conserved F or W. Each record gives: D gene, J gene, V gene, clone size, CDR3 protein, CDR3 DNA. A D gene is named only where the DNA matches it firmly. Part of the rows lack a size; the others show once, few, many or a class for expanded clones.

d_gene: -
j_gene: TRBJ2-3
v_gene: TRBV11-2
abundance: -
CDR3aa: CASSPPRGITDTQYF
CDR3nt: TGTGCCAGCAGCCCTCCTCGGGGTATCACAGATACGCAGTATTTT

d_gene: TRBD2
j_gene: TRBJ2-3
v_gene: TRBV9
abundance: -
CDR3aa: CASSPLSGGPPDTQYF
CDR3nt: TGTGCCAGCAGCCCTTTGTCGGGGGGGCCGCCAGATACGCAGTATTTT

d_gene: TRBD2
j_gene: TRBJ2-3
v_gene: TRBV9
abundance: once
CDR3aa: CASSVGIGGLARFGDTQYF
CDR3nt: TGTGCCAGCAGCGTAGGAATAGGAGGACTAGCGCGATTCGGGGATACGCAGTATTTT

d_gene: -
j_gene: TRBJ2-7
v_gene: TRBV19
abundance: -
CDR3aa: CASSSPDKRREQYF
CDR3nt: TGTGCCAGTAGTTCTCCCGACAAGCGGCGCGAGCAGTACTTC

d_gene: TRBD1
j_gene: TRBJ1-5
v_gene: TRBV28
abundance: -
CDR3aa: CASSLRPGQGEFSNQPQHF
CDR3nt: TGTGCCAGCAGTTTACGCCCTGGACAGGGAGAGTTCAGCAATCAGCCCCAGCATTTT

d_gene: -
j_gene: TRBJ2-3
v_gene: TRBV11-2
abundance: -
CDR3aa: CASSLAGENTQYF
CDR3nt: TGTGCCAGCAGCTTAGCGGGGGAGAATACGCAGTATTTT

d_gene: TRBD2
j_gene: TRBJ2-1
v_gene: TRBV19
abundance: -
CDR3aa: CASRSGSSYNEQFF
CDR3nt: TGTGCCAGCCGTAGCGGGAGCTCTTACAATGAGCAGTTCTTC

d_gene: TRBD1
j_gene: TRBJ1-1
v_gene: TRBV2
abundance: -
CDR3aa: CASSEQGDTEAFF
CDR3nt: TGTGCCAGCAGTGAACAGGGGGACACTGAAGCTTTCTTT

d_gene: TRBD2
j_gene: TRBJ2-2
v_gene: TRBV6-6
abundance: once
CDR3aa: CASSYSRPGGSGELFF
CDR3nt: TGTGCCAGCAGTTACTCACGGCCGGGAGGTAGCGGGGAGCTGTTTTTT

d_gene: TRBD2
j_gene: TRBJ2-1
v_gene: TRBV7-9
abundance: -
CDR3aa: CASSSPLSGGNEQFF
CDR3nt: TGTGCCAGCAGCAGCCCACTTAGCGGGGGCAATGAGCAGTTCTTC

d_gene: TRBD2
j_gene: TRBJ2-1
v_gene: TRBV25-1
abundance: -
CDR3aa: CASSARLASSYNEQFF
CDR3nt: TGTGCCAGCAGTGCCCGACTAGCCAGCTCCTACAATGAGCAGTTCTTC

d_gene: TRBD1
j_gene: TRBJ2-3
v_gene: TRBV28
abundance: -
CDR3aa: CASESGDSRDTQYF
CDR3nt: TGTGCCAGCGAGTCCGGGGACAGCAGAGATACGCAGTATTTT

d_gene: TRBD1
j_gene: TRBJ1-2
v_gene: TRBV7-2
abundance: -
CDR3aa: CASSPDRGLGWYGYTF
CDR3nt: TGTGCCAGCAGCCCCGACAGGGGGCTAGGATGGTATGGCTACACCTTC

d_gene: -
j_gene: TRBJ1-1
v_gene: TRBV4-1
abundance: -
CDR3aa: CASSQRHMNTEAFF
CDR3nt: TGCGCCAGCAGCCAGAGACATATGAACACTGAAGCTTTCTTT

d_gene: -
j_gene: TRBJ1-4
v_gene: TRBV4-1
abundance: -
CDR3aa: CASSPTATNEKLFF
CDR3nt: TGCGCCAGCAGCCCGACAGCAACTAATGAAAAACTGTTTTTT

d_gene: -
j_gene: TRBJ2-7
v_gene: TRBV9
abundance: -
CDR3aa: CASSRGGYEQYF
CDR3nt: TGTGCCAGCAGCAGGGGGGGTTACGAGCAGTACTTC

d_gene: TRBD2
j_gene: TRBJ2-1
v_gene: TRBV5-1
abundance: -
CDR3aa: CASSSGLAGGSEQFF
CDR3nt: TGCGCCAGCAGCTCAGGACTAGCGGGGGGGAGTGAGCAGTTCTTC